This is a list of T cell receptor beta chains from one sample in a study of shared clonotypes between healthy human individuals. Produced via immunoSEQ multiplex PCR; TCRdb's table is partial and in-frame only. The repertoire holds 2 million to 2.5 million clones, just over 90% seen once, with about 0.41% in the top ten. Sequencing was performed on naive CD4+ T cells from PBMCs. Source of these receptors: a man aged 18 to 30 in good health. Some clones in this sample may be carry-over from other donors' samples. CDR3s include the opening cysteine and the closing phenylalanine or tryptophan. Fields, in order: J gene, V gene, clone size, D gene, CDR3 DNA, CDR3 protein. D genes are given only for firm matches. Some rows mark clone size as missing; the rest say once, few, many or name a class of expanded clone.

TRBJ2-3 | TRBV28 | . | . | . | CASSLFWPSTDTQYF
TRBJ2-5 | TRBV27 | . | . | TGTGCCAGCAGTTTAAACCGGGGACGGGAGACCCAGTACTTC | CASSLNRGRETQYF
TRBJ1-1 | TRBV4-2 | . | . | TGTGCCAGCAGCCCAGGGGCTTCGAACACTGAAGCTTTCTTT | CASSPGASNTEAFF
TRBJ2-7 | TRBV9 | . | . | TGTGCCAGCAGCGTCGGACAGAAAATTTACGAGCAGTACTTC | CASSVGQKIYEQYF
TRBJ2-1 | TRBV19 | . | . | TGTGCCAGTTCTCGGGACTTTGGAACTGAGCAGTTCTTC | CASSRDFGTEQFF
TRBJ2-1 | TRBV6-6 | . | . | TGTGCCAGCAGTTACCTCGGTTACAATGAGCAGTTCTTC | CASSYLGYNEQFF
TRBJ2-7 | TRBV28 | . | . | TGTGCCAGCAGTCAGTTAGCGGACGAGCAGTACTTC | CASSQLADEQYF
TRBJ2-7 | TRBV5-5 | . | . | TGTGCCAGCAGCACCCCCCCGGAGAGATCCTACGAGCAGTACTTC | CASSTPPERSYEQYF
TRBJ1-2 | TRBV27 | . | . | TGTGCCAGCAGTTTATCCACACTGAATAGCTATGGCTACACCTTC | CASSLSTLNSYGYTF
TRBJ2-5 | TRBV6-1 | . | . | TGTGCCAGCAGTGTGTCAAGGCTACAAGAGACCCAGTACTTC | CASSVSRLQETQYF
TRBJ2-7 | TRBV7-2 | . | . | TGTGCCAGCACCCTCACAGGGTACGGCGAGCAGTACTTC | CASTLTGYGEQYF
TRBJ2-5 | TRBV7-8 | . | . | TGTGCCAGCAGCTTACCCGGGAAAGAGACCCAGTACTTC | CASSLPGKETQYF
TRBJ1-2 | TRBV28 | . | . | TGTGCCAGCAGTTTATGGCAGATATCTAACTATGGCTACACCTTC | CASSLWQISNYGYTF
TRBJ2-3 | TRBV5-6 | . | . | TGTGCCAGCAGCCCAGTGACCGTCCCCCACACAGATACGCAGTATTTT | CASSPVTVPHTDTQYF
TRBJ2-7 | TRBV11-3 | once | TRBD2 | TGTGCCAGCAGCGACCGGGAGGAAGGTTACGAGCAGTACTTC | CASSDREEGYEQYF
TRBJ1-4 | TRBV28 | . | . | TGTGCCAGCAGTTCCGTACAGGCAACTAATGAAAAACTGTTTTTT | CASSSVQATNEKLFF
TRBJ1-4 | TRBV11-2 | . | . | TGTGCCAGCAGCCGACCCCTCGCCGAAAAACTGTTTTTT | CASSRPLAEKLFF
TRBJ2-7 | TRBV20-1 | once | . | TGCAGTGCTAAAGGGGCCTACGAGCAGTACTTC | CSAKGAYEQYF
TRBJ1-5 | TRBV6-1 | . | TRBD1 | TGTGCCAGCAGTGGAGACAGGGTAGGTCAGCCCCAGCATTTT | CASSGDRVGQPQHF
TRBJ1-2 | TRBV6-5 | . | TRBD1 | TGTGCCAGCAGTCCACAGGGGAACTATGGCTACACCTTC | CASSPQGNYGYTF
TRBJ2-1 | TRBV9 | . | TRBD1 | TGTGCCAGCACCTCTAGACAGGGATCCTACAATGAGCAGTTCTTC | CASTSRQGSYNEQFF
TRBJ1-3 | TRBV4-1 | . | . | TGCGCCAGCAGCCAGGGAGGGGACCTCTCTGGAAACACCATATATTTT | CASSQGGDLSGNTIYF
TRBJ2-1 | TRBV15 | . | . | . | CATSILGLAGGGEQFF
TRBJ2-5 | TRBV19 | . | . | TGTGCCAGTAGTGCCCGGGGTGTTGGAGAGACCCAGTACTTC | CASSARGVGETQYF
TRBJ2-1 | TRBV30 | . | TRBD1 | TGTGCCTGGAGTGCCCACAGGGGTGGTGAGCAGTTCTTC | CAWSAHRGGEQFF
TRBJ2-2 | TRBV2 | . | TRBD1 | TGTGCCAGTGTACAGGGGGCCCCGGCCACCGGGGAGCTGTTTTTT | CASVQGAPATGELFF
TRBJ2-5 | TRBV30 | . | . | TGTGCCTGGAGTGTACTATTCTCTGGACTCGAAGAGACCCAGTACTTC | CAWSVLFSGLEETQYF
TRBJ2-1 | TRBV11-3 | . | TRBD2 | TGTGCCAGCAGCAAACCGGGACTAGCGGGAGTGTCGGGCAATGAGCAGTTCTTC | CASSKPGLAGVSGNEQFF
TRBJ2-1 | TRBV7-9 | . | TRBD2 | TGTGCCAGCAGCTTAGCGAAAGTGGCGGGAGGGGCGTACAATGAGCAGTTCTTC | CASSLAKVAGGAYNEQFF
TRBJ2-3 | TRBV4-2 | . | TRBD2 | TGTGCCAGCAGCCAAAATCTAGCGGGAGGCACAGATACGCAGTATTTT | CASSQNLAGGTDTQYF
TRBJ1-5 | TRBV5-1 | . | . | TGCGCCAGCAGCTTGGGAGGGTTCAATCAGCCCCAGCATTTT | CASSLGGFNQPQHF
TRBJ2-3 | TRBV4-1 | . | . | TGCGCCAGCAGCCGGACCCAGGGCACAGATACGCAGTATTTT | CASSRTQGTDTQYF
TRBJ2-7 | TRBV5-1 | . | TRBD2 | TGCGCCAGCAGTTACCTAGCGGGAGGAGCCTACGAGCAGTACTTC | CASSYLAGGAYEQYF
TRBJ1-5 | TRBV30 | . | . | TGTGCCTGGAGTAAAGGGTATCAGCCCCAGCATTTT | CAWSKGYQPQHF
TRBJ2-2 | TRBV28 | . | . | TGTGCCAGCAGTCCCGGGGTCACCGGGGAGCTGTTTTTT | CASSPGVTGELFF
TRBJ1-5 | TRBV28 | . | . | TGTGCCAGCAGCTCTTACTTCGCGGGGGGTTATAGCAATCAGCCCCAGCATTTT | CASSSYFAGGYSNQPQHF
TRBJ2-3 | TRBV27 | . | . | TGTGCCAGCAGTTTAAGTTGGGGCACAGATACGCAGTATTTT | CASSLSWGTDTQYF
TRBJ1-1 | TRBV5-1 | . | TRBD1 | TGCGCCAGCGGACAGGGGGGAACTGAAGCTTTCTTT | CASGQGGTEAFF
TRBJ2-3 | TRBV4-3 | . | . | TGCGCCAGCAGCCAATACCCCGCGGCAGATACGCAGTATTTT | CASSQYPAADTQYF